This TCR beta chain is drawn from a study of cytomegalovirus exposure and HLA in healthy donors (dated by TCRdb to 2017 to 2019). With respect to the entire study: An earlier analysis of some 600 of the donors reported 250 to 350 Gb of sequence data and roughly 120 million unique TCR beta sequences obtained from about 180 million T cells. An early release that covered fewer than 750 HLA-typed donors contained about 290 gigabases of sequencing data and tens of millions of unique TCR sequences. Of the 300 to 500 genotyped donors, 65% to 90% were placed in the genetic ancestry cluster associated with self-reported Caucasian donors. The study was designed to test whether signatures of past pathogen exposure could be identified by cataloging public T cell receptors. The study used immunosequencing to profile the T cell repertoires of hundreds of subjects and linked those repertoires to cytomegalovirus serostatus. Besides the first cohort of hundreds of subjects, a separate validation cohort made up of 120 different subjects was used. To predict cytomegalovirus infection status, the study brought together high-throughput TCR immunosequencing, statistical association of individual TCRs with disease status, and machine learning. A later analysis re-analyzed previously published TCR beta repertoires from about 600 donors and added high-resolution HLA genotyping to study TCR occurrence patterns. Rather than using new phenotypic data, the later analysis identified candidate immune exposures from TCR beta sequences and from how often those sequences occurred across donors. In an earlier analysis of about 590 of the donors, high-throughput TCR beta sequencing was used to judge whether each TCR beta V gene segment behaved as functional or pseudogenic. Donor age, sex, ethnicity and CMV serostatus were compiled together with the repertoire data. A later genetic analysis took genome-wide SNP genotypes for about 55% of the 666 donors and used that subset as a discovery cohort. All discovery cohort repertoires had been generated using a single sequencing platform. HLA typing covered class I and class II loci at four-digit resolution. Typing coverage varied by locus: roughly 620-640 donors for A, B, C, DRB1 and DQB1; approximately 500 for DQA1; 600 to 610 for DPA1; more than 450 for DPB1. Because of strong linkage in the cohort, roughly five DR-DQ haplotypes were treated as single units for association and clustering. On average, 235,054 unique TCR beta nucleotide sequences were sequenced per donor among a few hundred genotyped donors of the cohort, with approximately 18% of those sequences being non-productive.

The cohort comprised some 680 healthy bone marrow donors. At the time of sampling, all cohort members were nominally healthy, though unrecorded immune exposures were likely present. The donor tested CMV seronegative and was one of the 352 seronegative cohort members. Every donor gave a peripheral blood sample, and the peripheral blood mononuclear cells from that sample were used for TCR beta sequencing. Genomic DNA was extracted from the blood cell samples with the Qiagen DNeasy Blood Extraction Kit. The protocol used for the library was the immunoSEQ multiplex PCR assay. For the multiplex PCR, a mixture combining 60 forward primers for TCR Vbeta segments and 13 reverse primers for TCR Jbeta segments was used. A multiplex PCR assay on genomic DNA amplified the CDR3 region of rearranged TCR beta genes. The amplified TCR beta libraries were sequenced on the Illumina HiSeq System as 87-base-pair reads. The authors' analysis ran thus. In a later analysis, some 80 million unique TCR beta chains were counted across the roughly 670 repertoires, and roughly 10 million of these chains were shared by at least two donors. A nearest-neighbor algorithm error-corrected the raw reads and collapsed the reads into unique sequences, merging closely related sequences to remove PCR and sequencing errors. V, D and J gene segments were assigned by aligning CDR3 sequences to IMGT reference sequences. For a sequence to be retained, at least a six-nucleotide match to both a V gene segment and a J gene segment was required. A rearrangement was called productive if the CDR3 had no stop codons and remained in frame with V and J, and every other rearrangement was called non-productive. CDR3 was defined according to IMGT convention as the region running from the second conserved V-encoded cysteine to the conserved J-encoded phenylalanine. The earlier analysis of roughly 590 of the donors excluded any sequence lacking an unambiguous match to a single V gene segment. In an earlier analysis of approximately 590 of the donors, V segments were called functional above 56.7% productive rearrangements and were called segregating when the between-donor standard deviation exceeded 5%. A statistical classification framework was developed to diagnose cytomegalovirus status using the catalog of TCR beta chain sequences. In a later analysis, TCR nucleotide sequences were compared against IMGT/GENE-DB human TR gene sequences so that V and J genes could be assigned. The TCRdist pipeline was used in a later analysis to assign CDR3 sequences and most-parsimonious VDJ recombination scenarios. In a later analysis, each TCR beta chain was defined by its CDR3 amino acid sequence together with its V-gene family, and reads lacking a unique V-gene family were excluded. As a way to deal with suspected cross-contamination and a sequencing artifact, a later analysis dropped approximately 570 nucleotide sequences that were highly shared and had low generation probability. In a later analysis, a clonal expansion index for each public chain was calculated from normalized within-repertoire ranks of inferred template counts. A later analysis computed generation probabilities with a VDJ recombination model fitted to out-of-frame rearrangements, and checked the results against IGoR. Hypergeometric tests were used in a later analysis to score TCR-TCR, TCR-HLA and TCR-CMV co-occurrence, with a repertoire-size bias correction applied to the TCR pairs. To estimate false discovery rates, a later analysis permuted the HLA or CMV assignments 20 times. In a later analysis, co-occurring TCRs were grouped using DBSCAN, and TCRdist sequence similarity was added for clustering within HLA-allele-positive subsets. Repertoires with fewer than 30,000 or more than 120,000 public chains, plus five repertoires with anomalous nucleotide sharing, were excluded from co-occurrence clustering. Held by TCRdb, this immuneACCESS table contains in-frame sequences only and omits some clones. Under half of the omission traces to an unresolved V gene where checked; the cause of the rest is unknown. V and J calls and clone size come straight from that table; D and trimming were deduced from the DNA. The sample table shows about 89,000 clones, and 60% to 80% are seen once. The top ten constitute roughly 3.6% of the sample.

Study-wide conclusions, independent of this receptor: A later analysis associated about 18,000 TCR beta sequences with specific HLA alleles at a false discovery rate of 0.05. In both the original and validation cohorts, the classifier was reported to diagnose cytomegalovirus status with high specificity and sensitivity. In a later analysis, the rate of TCR association differed among HLA loci, with DRB1 alleles having the most associated TCRs and HLA-C alleles having the fewest. The only immune exposure information available for the cohort was CMV serostatus. Some IMGT-functional V segments, including TRBV6-2 and TRBV6-3, could not be told apart with the 87-base-pair reads, so those segments were excluded. In vitro tests confirmed that a few of the cytomegalovirus-associated TCR beta chains recognize cytomegalovirus antigens. In a later analysis, most CMV-associated TCR beta chains were found to appear HLA-restricted, with HLA associations seemingly driven largely by CMV exposure. Some 16 rarely observed V segments, including chromosome 9 orphons, were excluded from the earlier analysis of some 590 of the donors because counts were too low. It was suggested by the authors that the approach could potentially be generalized to other disease states and immunological phenotypes. A total of around 150 TCR beta chains were listed by the study as associated with cytomegalovirus. In this cohort, only TCR beta chains were sequenced, and detectable features were limited by the absence of alpha or paired-chain data. A further reported finding was that TCR beta sequences accurately predicted the HLA-A and HLA-B alleles for most subjects in the first cohort. A later analysis reported that several top co-occurrence clusters appeared linked to parvovirus B19, influenza, CMV and Epstein-Barr virus. A later genetic analysis associated a missense DCLRE1C variant with V-gene and J-gene trimming of TCR beta chains, and an independent cohort replicated the association. In a later analysis, HLA-associated TCR beta chains showed more clonal expansion and lower generation probabilities than non-associated chains that were equally common. A later genetic analysis reported fewer N-insertions in productive TCRs among donors in an Asian-associated ancestry cluster than the approximately 700-donor mean. Across donors, most TCR sequences were observed very rarely, whereas some public TCRs were present in many individuals. When HLA alleles, especially DR and DQ, strongly co-occurred, TCR associations were difficult to assign to individual alleles. In an earlier analysis of about 600 of the donors, most TCR beta V segments appeared in productive rearrangements about 90% or about 30% of the time, broadly matching IMGT annotations. Sequencing depth was assumed to be roughly uniform across donors in the presence/absence analyses, though that assumption may not hold. Because HLA typing was missing for some donors at each locus, association tests included only the typed subset. Correlated functional status among segregating V segments might reflect linkage disequilibrium, but an unknown experimental factor could not be ruled out. A cluster of highly shared sequence variants was judged likely to be a technical artifact of the sequencing pipeline.

This clone was counted only a few times. Its recognized antigen is unknown. No base-level quality is on record; no much larger clone is a single base apart. V loses 5 bases at its end and J loses 5 bases; junction bases beyond the gene matches: 10. The CDR3 runs 16 residues from the cysteine to the phenylalanine. Only CDR3 DNA remains: 48 bases, in frame from the first base. Via the germline V gene, CDR1 is SGHTA and CDR2 FQGNSA. This TCR came from a man aged 25-45 years in good health and CMV-seronegative. The sequence links TRBV7-2 to TRBJ2-4; TRBD1 agrees with 9 junctional bases. What was sequenced was PBMCs. The nucleotide sequence reads as follows: TGTGCCAGCAGCACGTACAGGGGGCTAGGCGAAAACATTCAGTACTTC. It is translated as CASSTYRGLGENIQYF.